The T cell receptor (beta chain) under discussion was sequenced for a study of OX40 agonist ivuxolimab in advanced cancers. For the wider study: Ivuxolimab was an agonistic, fully human IgG2 monoclonal antibody directed against OX40 (CD134), a costimulatory receptor. Intravenous ivuxolimab was administered to patients every 2 weeks at six dose levels: 0.01, 0.1, 0.3, 1.5, 3 and 10 mg/kg. Of the approximately 54 patients in dose escalation, some 20 had hepatocellular carcinoma, approximately 15 had melanoma, 9 had renal cell carcinoma and 9 had head and neck cancer. The dose-escalation cohort was roughly 87% male with a mean age of approximately 60 years, ranging from 23 to 79. Patients were allowed to have had prior anti-PD-1, anti-PD-L1 or anti-CTLA-4 therapy, and roughly 40% of the dose-escalation patients had previously received checkpoint inhibitors. Partial responses occurred in three dose-escalation patients, of whom one had hepatocellular carcinoma and two had cutaneous melanoma. Peripheral TCRbeta sequencing was intended to test whether TCR sequence diversity was altered and clonal T-cell expansion was caused by ivuxolimab. The paper covers the monotherapy dose-escalation part of the phase I ivuxolimab trial, which included N ≈ 52 patients.

For sequencing of the TCRbeta CDR3 region, genomic DNA was extracted from the sorted cells. TCRbeta CDR3 regions were sequenced using the immunoSEQ Assay. This is the immuneACCESS table as TCRdb keeps it, with only in-frame sequences that have V and J called. A part of the clones is gone; compared with another copy, unresolved V genes explain less than half, and the rest is unexplained. A total of around 39,000 clones appear in this sample, 70% to 85% of them only once. The ten largest clonotypes hold about 1.7% of the sample. Here is what the overall study found, with its caveats: Antigen specificity was not determined for the clonally expanded peripheral T cells. Clonal expansion of both CD4+ and CD8+ blood T cells was observed from baseline to week 6 at doses 0.1 to 3.0 mg/kg. Low levels of normalized T-cell clonal expansion were also seen in some nonresponding patients. After ivuxolimab, CD8+ T cells had more expanded clones than CD4+ T cells on average. Partial responders in the 0.1-3.0 mg/kg groups had among the lowest normalized peripheral clonal expansion, especially among CD8+ T cells.

The germline V gene supplies CDR1 SNHLY and CDR2 FYNNEI. There are 15 amino acids in the CDR3, from cysteine to phenylalanine inclusive. Of the read, only the CDR3 DNA is kept; its 45 bases are in frame from base 1. V has 3 bases trimmed and J has 3 bases trimmed; junction bases matching no gene number 6. Patients with a history of autoimmune disease or receiving systemic immunosuppression were excluded from the trial. Peripheral blood for TCR sequencing was collected from all dose cohorts at baseline, on cycle 4 day 1, and on cycle 7 day 1. The samples were drawn from a first-in-human, open-label, multicenter phase I dose-escalation trial of ivuxolimab. The trial enrolled adults with locally advanced or metastatic head and neck squamous cell, hepatocellular, melanoma or renal cell carcinoma. CD4+ and CD8+ T cells were sorted separately from peripheral blood before TCR sequencing. This clone has only one observation. Its target antigen remains unknown. The sample holds no much larger clone one base away, and base qualities are not on file.

This clonotype was obtained from an adult with an advanced solid tumor such as melanoma, head and neck, liver or kidney cancer. The rearranged chain carries TRBV2 and TRBJ2-7, and TRBD1 aligns with 9 junction nucleotides. The source was CD4+ or CD8+ T cells sorted from blood, collected in a trial of the OX40 agonist ivuxolimab. CDR3 protein: CASSEDRGGFYEQYF. The sequenced DNA: TGTGCCAGCAGTGAGGACAGGGGAGGCTTCTACGAGCAGTACTTC.